This is a list of T cell receptor beta chains from one sample in a study of T cells in localized non-small cell lung cancer. TCRdb's copy holds only in-frame clones and misses some; the assay was immunoSEQ multiplex PCR. The sample has under 100,000 clones, 70% to 90% seen once. Sequencing was performed on peripheral blood, taken before any cancer treatment. The receptors were sampled from a woman aged 40-75 years with stage I squamous cell lung carcinoma. The CDR3 runs from the conserved cysteine through the conserved F or W. D genes are given only for firm matches. Where a row states a size, it is once, few, many or the class of an expanded clone; other rows omit it.

>NA|NA|TRBV7-2|TRBJ2-3
TGTGCCAGCAGCTTAGGGAGGACTAGCACAGATACGCAGTATTTT
CASSLGRTSTDTQYF
>TRBD1|NA|TRBV5-1|TRBJ1-5
TGCGCCAGCAGCCCGGGACAGGGCAATCAGCCCCAGCATTTT
CASSPGQGNQPQHF
>TRBD2|NA|TRBV5-1|TRBJ2-7
TGCGCCAGCAGCAGGGCCGGGACTAGCGGCTACGAGCAGTACTTC
CASSRAGTSGYEQYF
>NA|NA|TRBV5-6|TRBJ1-2
TGTGCCAGCAGCTTGGAGGGCTATGGCTACACCTTC
CASSLEGYGYTF
>NA|few|TRBV19|TRBJ2-5
TGTGCCAGTAGTAGAGGGGGATTAGAAGAGACCCAGTACTTC
CASSRGGLEETQYF
>TRBD1|NA|TRBV18|TRBJ2-7
TGTGCCAGCTCACCATACCCAGGGGGCGCCATTTTGTACGAGCAGTACTTC
CASSPYPGGAILYEQYF
>NA|NA|TRBV6-1|TRBJ2-5
TGTGCCAGCAGTGAAGGGATGACCCAGTACTTC
CASSEGMTQYF
>TRBD2|NA|TRBV6-4|TRBJ2-5
TGTGCCAGCAGTACATCGGGACTAGTGGGTGAGACCCAGTACTTC
CASSTSGLVGETQYF
>TRBD1|NA|TRBV10-3|TRBJ1-5
TGTGCCATCAGTGAAACAGGGGAAGCTCAGCCCCAGCATTTT
CAISETGEAQPQHF
>TRBD1|NA|TRBV7-2|TRBJ2-7
TGTGCCAGCAGCTCGCCTCGACAGGGGACCTACGAGCAGTACTTC
CASSSPRQGTYEQYF
>NA|NA|TRBV11-2|TRBJ1-6
TGTGCCAGCAGCTTGGGGGGACCCCTCCACTTT
CASSLGGPLHF
>NA|NA|TRBV2|TRBJ1-6
TGTGCCAGCAGTTATCCTAGGGATGTAGGGAATTCACCCCTCCACTTT
CASSYPRDVGNSPLHF
>NA|few|TRBV10-1|TRBJ1-1
TGCGCCAGCAGTGAGTCCGGCAGCCTAGTAGAAGCTTTCTTT
CASSESGSLVEAFF
>TRBD1|once|TRBV5-4|TRBJ1-2
TGTGCCAGCAGCTTCAAGGGGGCCTATGGCTACACCTTC
CASSFKGAYGYTF
>NA|once|TRBV19|TRBJ1-6
TGTGCCAGTAGGGGAGCCGCGGGGGGATATAATTCACCCCTCCACTTT
CASRGAAGGYNSPLHF
>TRBD1|NA|TRBV5-4|TRBJ2-7
TGTGCCAGCAGCTTGAAAGGGGGCGCGTCCTACGAGCAGTACTTC
CASSLKGGASYEQYF
>TRBD2|NA|TRBV7-9|TRBJ2-1
TGTGCCAGCAGCTTAGGACTAGCGGATTACAATGAGCAGTTCTTC
CASSLGLADYNEQFF
>NA|NA|TRBV30|TRBJ1-6
TGTGCCTGGAGTTGGGAGGGGACCGCCTATAATTCACCCCTCCACTTT
CAWSWEGTAYNSPLHF
>TRBD2|NA|TRBV5-1|TRBJ2-1
TGCGCCAGCAGCTCCAGTAGCGGGGGGGCCTCCTACAATGAGCAGTTCTTC
CASSSSSGGASYNEQFF
>NA|NA|TRBV5-1|TRBJ2-5
TGCGCCAGCAGCCCGTCGGGGATGGCACAATTAGAGACCCAGTACTTC
CASSPSGMAQLETQYF
>NA|NA|TRBV9|TRBJ2-3
TGTGCCAGCAGCGTAAGTGCGTCTAGCACAGATACGCAGTATTTT
CASSVSASSTDTQYF
>NA|NA|TRBV6-6|TRBJ1-1
TGTGCCAGCAGTTACATCCAGGGCGCGACTGAAGCTTTCTTT
CASSYIQGATEAFF
>NA|NA|TRBV10-1|TRBJ2-3
TGCGCCAGCAGGGGACTGCTGCCCTGCACAGATACGCAGTATTTT
CASRGLLPCTDTQYF
>NA|NA|TRBV11-2|TRBJ1-3
TGTGCCAGCAGCCATTTCGGCTCTGGAAACACCATATATTTT
CASSHFGSGNTIYF
>NA|NA|TRBV5-6|TRBJ1-6
TGTGCCAGCAGCCCTACTCCAGGGTCAAAGTCACCCCTCCACTTT
CASSPTPGSKSPLHF
>NA|NA|TRBV5-1|TRBJ2-3
TGCGCCAGCAGCTTGGTGTCGGGCAGGGGCCCAGATACGCAGTATTTT
CASSLVSGRGPDTQYF
>NA|NA|TRBV29-1|TRBJ1-2
TGCAGCGTTCACGACGGACGGCATGGCTACACCTTC
CSVHDGRHGYTF
>TRBD1|NA|TRBV15|TRBJ1-1
TGTGCCACCAGCAGAGATCGACAGGGGGCTGCCACTGAAGCTTTCTTT
CATSRDRQGAATEAFF
>TRBD2|NA|TRBV30|TRBJ2-3
TGTGCCTGGAGTGTCGGTAGCGGGTCAGATACGCAGTATTTT
CAWSVGSGSDTQYF
>NA|few|TRBV6-4|TRBJ1-2
TGTGCCAGCAGTAGTGGCGACGGCGGCTATGGCTACACCTTC
CASSSGDGGYGYTF
>TRBD1|NA|TRBV10-2|TRBJ1-2
TGCGCCAGCAGTCCCGGGACAGGGGTGGGAGGCTACACCTTC
CASSPGTGVGGYTF
>NA|NA|TRBV7-2|TRBJ2-1
TGTGCCAGCAGCTTAAGACTAGACAATGAGCAGTTCTTC
CASSLRLDNEQFF
>NA|NA|TRBV30|TRBJ1-5
TGTGCCTGGAGTGTACGGGACAATCAGCCCCAGCATTTT
CAWSVRDNQPQHF
>TRBD2|NA|TRBV4-2|TRBJ2-3
TGTGCCAGCAGCCAAGATCAGGGAGGGACCACAGATACGCAGTATTTT
CASSQDQGGTTDTQYF
>TRBD1|NA|TRBV19|TRBJ1-4
TGTGCCAGTAGCCTGGGGACAGGGGAATATATTGAAAAACTGTTTTTT
CASSLGTGEYIEKLFF
>TRBD1|NA|TRBV9|TRBJ2-2
TGTGCCAGCAGGGAACAGGGGAGTACCGGGGAGCTGTTTTTT
CASREQGSTGELFF
>NA|NA|TRBV9|TRBJ1-2
TGTGCCAGCAGCGTAGACGGGACAATTTTCTATGGCTACACCTTC
CASSVDGTIFYGYTF
>NA|NA|TRBV30|TRBJ1-4
TGTGCCTGGAGAGGGGGTATAGGAAAACTGTTTTTT
CAWRGGIGKLFF
>NA|NA|TRBV7-9|TRBJ1-2
TGTGCCAGCAGCCCCATGGGACTGTCGACTAACTATGGCTACACCTTC
CASSPMGLSTNYGYTF
>NA|NA|TRBV10-3|TRBJ1-1
TGTGCCACCGAAGAAGCGGGGAGGACTGAAGCTTTCTTT
CATEEAGRTEAFF
>NA|NA|TRBV5-5|TRBJ2-1
TGTGCCAGCAGCTTGGGGGTGTTGGGAAGGGACAATGAGCAGTTCTTC
CASSLGVLGRDNEQFF
>NA|NA|TRBV5-1|TRBJ2-3
TGCGCCAGCAGCTTGCGCGCGGGGGACATCACAGATACGCAGTATTTT
CASSLRAGDITDTQYF
>TRBD2|NA|TRBV10-3|TRBJ2-7
TGTGCCATCAGGGGGACTAGCGGGGGTGTGGAGCAGTACTTC
CAIRGTSGGVEQYF
>TRBD1|NA|TRBV5-4|TRBJ1-1
TGTGCCAGCAGACCTACGACAGGGGCCACCACTGAAGCTTTCTTT
CASRPTTGATTEAFF
>NA|NA|TRBV5-4|TRBJ2-1
TGTGCCAGCAGCTTGGCCTTGGGGGACAATGAGCAGTTCTTC
CASSLALGDNEQFF
>NA|NA|TRBV18|TRBJ1-2
TGTGCCAGCTCACCAAGGATGGACGATGGCTACACCTTC
CASSPRMDDGYTF
>NA|once|TRBV7-3|TRBJ1-5
TGTGCCAGCAGTAGAAACCGGGACCCAGACCCGCATCAGCCCCAGCATTTT
CASSRNRDPDPHQPQHF
>TRBD1|NA|TRBV27|TRBJ2-5
TGTGCCAGCCCCAGGGGGCGGGAGACCCAGTACTTC
CASPRGRETQYF
>TRBD1|NA|TRBV19|TRBJ1-2
TGTGCCAGTAGGACAGGGTCCGCTAACTATGGCTACACCTTC
CASRTGSANYGYTF
>TRBD1|NA|TRBV11-3|TRBJ1-5
TGTGCCAGCAGCTTAGTAGCTGGGACAGCCTACAATCAGCCCCAGCATTTT
CASSLVAGTAYNQPQHF
>NA|NA|TRBV20-1|TRBJ2-1
TGCAGTCTCTTCAGAAACAATGAGCAGTTCTTC
CSLFRNNEQFF
>TRBD1|once|TRBV27|TRBJ1-1
TGTGCCAGCAGTTTTAGACAGGGGGTAACCGAAGCTTTCTTT
CASSFRQGVTEAFF
>TRBD2|few|TRBV29-1|TRBJ2-1
TGCAGCGTTGCGGGGACTAGCGGGGGGGCGGACAATGAGCAGTTCTTC
CSVAGTSGGADNEQFF
>NA|NA|TRBV30|TRBJ1-1
TGTGCCTGGAGTACATCAGGAGGCACTGAAGCTTTCTTT
CAWSTSGGTEAFF
>NA|NA|TRBV6-5|TRBJ1-1
TGTGCCAGCAGTGTGACAGTGAACACTGAAGCTTTCTTT
CASSVTVNTEAFF
>NA|NA|TRBV11-2|TRBJ2-7
TGTGCCAGCAGCTTAGGGTCGGGGTTCGGCGAGCAGTACTTC
CASSLGSGFGEQYF
>NA|few|TRBV5-1|TRBJ2-2
TGCGCCAGCAGCTCCCGATTAAGGAACACCGGGGAGCTGTTTTTT
CASSSRLRNTGELFF
>TRBD1|NA|TRBV19|TRBJ1-1
TGTGCCAGTAGTGCGGGACAGGGAACTGAAGCTTTCTTT
CASSAGQGTEAFF
>TRBD1|NA|TRBV7-2|TRBJ2-6
TGTGCCAGCAGCTTAATAAGGGGGCGCAGGGGGGCCAACGTCCTGACTTTC
CASSLIRGRRGANVLTF
>NA|NA|TRBV5-1|TRBJ2-3
TGCGCCAGCAGCTTGGCGTCAGGGTACACAGATACGCAGTATTTT
CASSLASGYTDTQYF